The rows below give T cell receptor beta chains drawn from one sample of a study of control samples from healthy donors and cancer patients. Generated by immunoSEQ multiplex PCR, the TCRdb table keeps only in-frame clones and is missing some. This table has about 150,000 clones, 91% appearing once. The sequenced material came from blood. Receptor source: a young man in good health. Each CDR3 is given with its conserved first and last residue. Fields, in order: CDR3 length, D gene, clone size, J gene, V gene, CDR3 DNA, CDR3 protein. D genes are given only for firm matches. Clone size is not always given. Where it is, it says once, few, many or a class for expanded clones.

>13|.|.|TRBJ1-2|TRBV28
TGTGCCAGCAGTTCACTGGGAGACTATGGCTACACCTTC
CASSSLGDYGYTF
>14|.|once|TRBJ2-1|TRBV6-5
TGTGCCAGCAGTTACTCGGACTACCGCAATGAGCAGTTCTTC
CASSYSDYRNEQFF
>14|.|.|TRBJ2-2|TRBV19
TGTGCCAGTAGTGGGGGACAATACACCGGGGAGCTGTTTTTT
CASSGGQYTGELFF
>17|TRBD1|.|TRBJ1-2|TRBV11-2
TGTGCCAGCAGCTTAGGGCCCGGGACAGGGGGTAACTATGGCTACACCTTC
CASSLGPGTGGNYGYTF
>14|.|.|TRBJ1-2|TRBV7-8
TGTGCCAGCAGCTCAAGGGAGACTAACTATGGCTACACCTTC
CASSSRETNYGYTF
>13|.|.|TRBJ1-1|TRBV19
TGTGCCAGTAGTATAGTACAAGACACTGAAGCTTTCTTT
CASSIVQDTEAFF
>16|.|.|TRBJ2-2|TRBV24-1
TGTGCCACCAGTGATTCCGGCGGTTGGGGGACCGGGGAGCTGTTTTTT
CATSDSGGWGTGELFF
>15|TRBD1|.|TRBJ1-5|TRBV18
TGTGCCAGCTCGCCCGGGACAGGGCTCAATCAGCCCCAGCATTTT
CASSPGTGLNQPQHF
>16|TRBD1|.|TRBJ1-2|TRBV24-1
TGTGCCACCAGTGATCCCGGACAGGGGTTGGACTATGGCTACACCTTC
CATSDPGQGLDYGYTF
>13|.|.|TRBJ1-4|TRBV21-1
TGTGCCAGCATTCGGGGATTATATGAAAAACTGTTTTTT
CASIRGLYEKLFF
>15|.|.|TRBJ2-1|TRBV7-3
TGTGCCAGCAGCTTAGGAGGGGAGTCCTACAATGAGCAGTTCTTC
CASSLGGESYNEQFF
>12|.|once|TRBJ1-3|TRBV29-1
TGCAGCGTTGACAGCTCTGGAAACACCATATATTTT
CSVDSSGNTIYF
>15|.|.|TRBJ1-2|TRBV10-2
TGCGCCAGTCTGGACAGTCTGCCGGCTAACTATGGCTACACCTTC
CASLDSLPANYGYTF
>17|TRBD1|.|TRBJ2-1|TRBV7-9
TGTGCCAGCAGCTTATACGGACAGGGGAGCTCCTACAATGAGCAGTTCTTC
CASSLYGQGSSYNEQFF
>14|TRBD1|.|TRBJ2-3|TRBV27
TGTGCCAGCAGTTTAACAGGGGTCACAGATACGCAGTATTTT
CASSLTGVTDTQYF
>14|TRBD2|.|TRBJ2-7|TRBV2
TGTGCCAGCATTTTAGCGGGGGGGATCTACGAGCAGTACTTC
CASILAGGIYEQYF
>16|TRBD2|.|TRBJ2-7|TRBV27
TGTGCCAGCAGTGGGTGGGGGGGGACCAAAAAATACGAGCAGTACTTC
CASSGWGGTKKYEQYF
>15|.|once|TRBJ1-5|TRBV19
TGTGCCAGTAGTATAACGGGCTATAGCAATCAGCCCCAGCATTTT
CASSITGYSNQPQHF
>17|.|.|TRBJ1-5|TRBV19
TGTGCCAGTAGTATGGTGACACTGACTTATAGCAATCAGCCCCAGCATTTT
CASSMVTLTYSNQPQHF
>13|.|.|TRBJ1-2|TRBV27
TGTGCCAGCAGTTTAATTGGGGGTTATGGCTACACCTTC
CASSLIGGYGYTF
>17|TRBD2|.|TRBJ2-3|TRBV19
TGTGCCAGTAGTCCGGGACTAGCGGGTGTTGGTACAGATACGCAGTATTTT
CASSPGLAGVGTDTQYF
>13|TRBD1|.|TRBJ1-4|TRBV19
TGTGCCAGTAGTATCCCAGGGGGGGAAAAACTGTTTTTT
CASSIPGGEKLFF
>14|.|.|TRBJ1-5|TRBV7-9
TGTGCCAGCAGCGATGGGGGCAACAATCAGCCCCAGCATTTT
CASSDGGNNQPQHF
>16|.|.|TRBJ2-5|TRBV7-3
TGTGCCAGCAGCTTAAATGGGCGGGGCGAGAGGGAGACCCAGTACTTC
CASSLNGRGERETQYF
>12|TRBD1|.|TRBJ1-5|TRBV12-3/TRBV12-4
TGTGCCGGCCGACAGGGAAATCAGCCCCAGCATTTT
CAGRQGNQPQHF
>17|TRBD2|.|TRBJ2-3|TRBV13
TGTGCCAGCAGCCAGAACCTGGGAGCGGGGGGTACAGATACGCAGTATTTT
CASSQNLGAGGTDTQYF
>18|TRBD2|.|TRBJ2-3|TRBV6-1
TGTGCCAGCAGTGAAGAAGGCCTAGCGGGGGGAAGCACAGATACGCAGTATTTT
CASSEEGLAGGSTDTQYF
>15|.|once|TRBJ1-1|TRBV27
TGTGCCAGCAGTTCCTTACAGGGTCAGAACACTGAAGCTTTCTTT
CASSSLQGQNTEAFF
>12|.|.|TRBJ1-2|TRBV24-1
TGTGCCACCAGTGATAGGCGAGATGGCTACACCTTC
CATSDRRDGYTF
>15|TRBD1|.|TRBJ1-4|TRBV6-5
TGTGCCAGCAGTTACGTAGGGGGCGGTAATGAAAAACTGTTTTTT
CASSYVGGGNEKLFF
>15|.|.|TRBJ1-5|TRBV7-8
TGTGCCAGCAGCCCGTTGTGGGCGAGCAATCAGCCCCAGCATTTT
CASSPLWASNQPQHF
>18|TRBD1|.|TRBJ1-2|TRBV12-5
TGTGCTAGTGGTTTGGACCGGTCCGAGGACAGGGCGATCTATGGCTACACCTTC
CASGLDRSEDRAIYGYTF
>13|.|.|TRBJ2-7|TRBV5-6
TGTGCCAGCAGCTTGGGAGCTGGACACGAGCAGTACTTC
CASSLGAGHEQYF
>17|TRBD2|.|TRBJ2-3|TRBV11-3
TGTGCCAGCAGCCCCCATCTAGCGGGGGAGAGTACAGATACGCAGTATTTT
CASSPHLAGESTDTQYF
>14|TRBD1|.|TRBJ2-7|TRBV13
TGTGCCAGCAGCCCCCCTGGACAGGGCTACGAGCAGTACTTC
CASSPPGQGYEQYF
>15|TRBD2|.|TRBJ2-2|TRBV3-1/TRBV3-2
TGTGCCAGCAGCCAAGACGGGCTAGCGGCCGGGGAGCTGTTTTTT
CASSQDGLAAGELFF
>14|.|.|TRBJ2-5|TRBV6-1
TGTGCCAGCAGTGAAGCGTGGGAACTGGAGACCCAGTACTTC
CASSEAWELETQYF
>14|.|.|TRBJ1-1|TRBV24-1
TGTGCCACCAGTGATTCCCGGAGGACATTTGAAGCTTTCTTT
CATSDSRRTFEAFF
>15|.|.|TRBJ1-2|TRBV5-4
TGTGCCAGCAGCGGAGATAAGGGGCGGGTTGAAGGCTACACCTTC
CASSGDKGRVEGYTF
>15|.|.|TRBJ2-1|TRBV25-1
TGTGCCAGCAGTGGACTGCTGAGCTCCTACAATGAGCAGTTCTTC
CASSGLLSSYNEQFF
>16|.|.|TRBJ2-6|TRBV5-1
TGCGCCAGCATAGGGGGAGATCCCTCTGGGGCCAACGTCCTGACTTTC
CASIGGDPSGANVLTF
>20|TRBD2|.|TRBJ2-1|TRBV4-1
TGCGCCAGCAGCCAAGATCTGACCTGGGGACTAGCGGATTTCACAAATGAGCAGTTCTTC
CASSQDLTWGLADFTNEQFF
>14|TRBD2|.|TRBJ2-5|TRBV7-9
TGTGCCAGCAGCTTAGACTGGGGAGGGCAGACCCAGTACTTC
CASSLDWGGQTQYF
>17|.|many|TRBJ1-2|TRBV27
TGTGCCAGCAGTTTTACTTCTCGGCAGGGATTTACCTATGGCTACACCTTC
CASSFTSRQGFTYGYTF
>13|TRBD1|.|TRBJ1-2|TRBV25-1
TGTGCCACCGATATGACAGGGGGATATGGCTACACCTTC
CATDMTGGYGYTF
>13|.|.|TRBJ2-5|TRBV18
TGTGCCAGCTCACCGCGTCAGGAAGAGACCCAGTACTTC
CASSPRQEETQYF
>13|.|.|TRBJ1-1|TRBV11-1
TGTGCCAGCAGCCCTGCGGACCCTCCTTCAGCTTTCTTT
CASSPADPPSAFF
>12|.|.|TRBJ1-2|TRBV29-1
TGCAGCGTTGGGACGGGGGACTATGGCTACACCTTC
CSVGTGDYGYTF
>15|TRBD1|.|TRBJ2-1|TRBV9
TGTGCCAGCAGCGCCTGGACAGGCCCCGACAATGAGCAGTTCTTC
CASSAWTGPDNEQFF
>12|TRBD1|once|TRBJ1-4|TRBV12-3/TRBV12-4
TGTGCCAGCAGCGGGACAGGGGAAAAACTGTTTTTT
CASSGTGEKLFF